This TCR beta chain was recovered during a study of naive and memory T cell subsets. Study-level results: Naive and memory repertoire findings lacked a ground truth for validation. Over 85% of naive TCR sequences appeared only once after error correction, unlike memory subsets. In CD4 and CD8 cells, diversity dropped from naive through EMRA.

The beta constant-region primer was an equimolar mix of two oligonucleotides covering TRBC1 and TRBC2. A 12-nucleotide UMI and the SP2 primer were added to the cDNA 3' end by oligonucleotide ligation. TCRdb re-called the UMI-ligation and nested PCR reads through MiXCR, storing one row per CDR3 protein. The table includes about 80,000 distinct CDR3 sequences, around 13% detected once. At least ten counts were recorded for this clonotype. The target antigen is unknown. The receptor comes from a human donor in good health. Sequenced material: central memory CD4+ T cells from blood.

CDR3 in DNA: TGTGCCAGCAGTTTTGTGGGAGGGCCCTCCTACGAGCAGTACTTC. This codes for CASSFVGGPSYEQYF. The chain joins TRBV28 to TRBJ2-7; 7 positions match TRBD2. Germline V lookup: CDR1 MDHEN, CDR2 SYDVKM. The junction had 5 bases not matched to a gene; V was cut back by 3 bases and J by 0 bases. The CDR3 covers 15 residues.